The present T cell receptor (beta chain) was sequenced within a study of T cell repertoires in cytomegalovirus infection. Study-wide context: Shared public TCR beta signatures pointed to both CMV infection and a matching HLA type.

TCRdb reanalysed the reads using MiXCR and keeps one entry per CDR3 protein. The repertoire holds hundreds of thousands of distinct CDR3 sequences, with 8% to 10% as singletons. Germline CDR1 reads SGHTA; CDR2 reads FQGNSA. The CDR3 sequence is 16 residues long. V was pared by 6 bases and J by 3 bases, with 18 bases between. There are many counts of this clonotype. The chain has TRBV7-2 and TRBJ2-1, with D perhaps TRBD2 (5 bases). Sequencing input: PBMCs. This clonotype was obtained from a human donor in good health (CMV status not recorded). Some clones in this sample may be carry-over from other donors' samples. The CDR3 DNA reads TGTGCCAGCAGTCGCCCCCCGCTAGGAGGCTACAATGAGCAGTTCTTC. As protein: CASSRPPLGGYNEQFF. Filled out from reference TRBV7-2 and TRBJ2-1, the complete variable domain reads GAGVSQSPSNKVTEKGKDVELRCDPISGHTALYWYRQSLGQGLEFLIYFQGNSAPDKSGLPSDRFSAERTGGSVSTLTIQRTQQEDSAVYLCASSRPPLGGYNEQFFGPGTRLTVL.